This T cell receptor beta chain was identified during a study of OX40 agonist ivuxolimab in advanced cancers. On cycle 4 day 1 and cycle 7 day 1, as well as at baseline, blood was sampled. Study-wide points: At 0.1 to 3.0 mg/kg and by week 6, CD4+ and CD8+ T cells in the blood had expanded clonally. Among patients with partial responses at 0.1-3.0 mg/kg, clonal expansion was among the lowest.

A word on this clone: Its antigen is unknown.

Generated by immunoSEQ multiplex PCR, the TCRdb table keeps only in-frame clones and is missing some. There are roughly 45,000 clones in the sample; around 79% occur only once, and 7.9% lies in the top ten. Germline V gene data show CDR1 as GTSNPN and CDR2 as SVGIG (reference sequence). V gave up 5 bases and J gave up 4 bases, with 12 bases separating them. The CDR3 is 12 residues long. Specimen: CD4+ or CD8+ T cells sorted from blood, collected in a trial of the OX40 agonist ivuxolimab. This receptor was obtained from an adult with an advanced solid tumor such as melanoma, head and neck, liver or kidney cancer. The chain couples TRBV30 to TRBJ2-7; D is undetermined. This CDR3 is CAWGKWGYEQYF. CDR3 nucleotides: TGTGCCTGGGGGAAATGGGGATACGAGCAGTACTTC.